This TCR beta chain is drawn from a study of blood T cell repertoires in COVID-19. As for the study in general: Material from acute and convalescent COVID-19 was sourced from the United States, Italy and Spain.

CDR3 length: 14 amino acids. The junction had 5 bases not matched to a gene; V was cut back by 6 bases and J by 1 base. In germline, CDR1 is LGHNA, CDR2 YNFKEQ. Authors' data handling: Estimated nucleated cell counts came from reference gene primer amplification. The table came from immunoSEQ multiplex PCR; TCRdb's copy has only in-frame clones and leaves some out. V, J and clone size reflect that table, while D and trimming were determined from the DNA. Among 280,000 or so clones listed, 83% were seen once. This TCR was recovered from a woman aged 45 to 65 who had recovered from COVID-19. V and J are TRBV4-2 and TRBJ1-1; 7 positions agree with TRBD1. The material sequenced was peripheral blood. DNA for the CDR3: TGTGCCAGCAGAAAGCAGGGGGAGAACACTGAAGCTTTCTTT. Translation: CASRKQGENTEAFF.